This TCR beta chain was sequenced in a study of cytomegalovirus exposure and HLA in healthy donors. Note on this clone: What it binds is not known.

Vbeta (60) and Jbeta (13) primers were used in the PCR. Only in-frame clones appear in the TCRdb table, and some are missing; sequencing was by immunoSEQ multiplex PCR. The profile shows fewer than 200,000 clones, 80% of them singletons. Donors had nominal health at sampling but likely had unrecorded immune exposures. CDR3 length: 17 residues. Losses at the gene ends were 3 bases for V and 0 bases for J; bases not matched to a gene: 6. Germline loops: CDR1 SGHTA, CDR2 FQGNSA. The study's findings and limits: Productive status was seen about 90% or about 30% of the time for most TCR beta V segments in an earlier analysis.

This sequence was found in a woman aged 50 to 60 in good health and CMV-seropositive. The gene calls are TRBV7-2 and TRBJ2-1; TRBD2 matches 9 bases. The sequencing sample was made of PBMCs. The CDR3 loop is CASSFRLAGTSYNEQFF. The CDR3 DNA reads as TGTGCCAGCAGCTTTCGTCTAGCGGGGACCTCCTACAATGAGCAGTTCTTC.